One sample yielded the 8 T cell receptor beta chains listed below, sequenced in a study of blood T cell repertoires in COVID-19. Produced via immunoSEQ multiplex PCR; TCRdb's table is partial and in-frame only. The sample shows about 120,000 clones, 75% to 90% of them seen only once. Sequences were obtained from peripheral blood. Receptors were obtained from a man aged 65-85 years with active or convalescent COVID-19.

The gene calls are TRBV18 and TRBJ1-4; 7 bases line up with TRBD1. With V trimmed by 3 bases and J by 5 bases, 3 bases remained unmatched. CDR1 is KGHSH, CDR2 LQKENI, per germline. This CDR3 is built from 14 residues. CDR3 residues: CASSPTGSNEKLFF. CDR3 in DNA: TGTGCCAGCTCACCGACAGGGTCGAATGAAAAACTGTTTTTT.

The genes are TRBV28 and TRBJ1-1, with a tentative D call TRBD1 (5 bases). This CDR3 spans 19 amino acids. Germline CDR1 reads MDHEN; CDR2 reads SYDVKM. V shed 3 bases and J shed 5 bases, with 28 bases lying between them. CDR3 bases: TGTGCCAGCAGTTTGGTTAAAAGGACTTGGGGGGGAAGAAGTACTGAAGCTTTCTTT. Its protein is CASSLVKRTWGGRSTEAFF.

On this clone: Different DNA sequences within this sample yield the same CDR3. The J gene is TRBJ2-2, the V gene TRBV28; possible D gene TRBD1, 6 bases. CDR1 and CDR2 from the germline V gene are MDHEN and SYDVKM. The CDR3 runs 15 residues. Trimming left V 3 bases short and J 2 bases short, with 10 bases between. The CDR3 is CASSLPGDNTGELFF. The DNA for the CDR3 is TGTGCCAGCAGTTTGCCAGGGGATAACACCGGGGAGCTGTTTTTT.

The chain couples TRBV5-6 to TRBJ1-1; 12 bases are shared with TRBD1. Germline-derived CDR1 and CDR2 are SGHDT and YYEEEE. The CDR3 contains 15 residues. V lost 3 bases to trimming and J lost 8 bases; unmatched junction nucleotides: 8. The CDR3 sequence is CASSSSGQGAGEAFF. As DNA, the CDR3 is TGTGCCAGCAGCTCCTCGGGACAGGGGGCGGGGGAAGCTTTCTTT.

This clone was found once. The genes are TRBV27 and TRBJ1-5, with 8 nucleotides matching TRBD1. This CDR3 is 11 amino acids long. Trimming took 6 bases from V and 14 from J; bases not matched to a gene: 6. Germline loops: CDR1 MNHEY, CDR2 SMNVEV (reference sequence). This chain's CDR3 is CASRQGAWEHF. In nucleotides, the CDR3 is TGTGCCAGCAGGCAGGGGGCGTGGGAGCATTTT.

The chain is built from TRBV27 and TRBJ2-3, with D maybe TRBD1 (6 bases). V lost 3 bases and J 4 bases, leaving 14 bases between the germline ends. The CDR3 is 15 amino acids. Germline V CDR1 and CDR2: MNHEY, SMNVEV (reference sequence). The CDR3 nucleotides are TGTGCCAGCAGTTTGGAAACAGGGAGCTCAGATACGCAGTATTTT. Translated: CASSLETGSSDTQYF.

V usage is TRBV14 and J usage is TRBJ1-1; D ambiguous. The CDR3 contains 14 residues. V was clipped by 1 base and J by 6 bases, with 12 bases between them. Germline V gives CDR1 SGHDN, CDR2 FVKESK. This CDR3 reads CASSQVGGGSEAFF. The DNA of the CDR3 is TGTGCCAGCAGCCAAGTCGGAGGTGGCTCTGAAGCTTTCTTT.

The chain couples TRBV11-2 to TRBJ1-1; D may be TRBD1 (5 bases). CDR1 is SGHAT, CDR2 FQNNGV, per germline. The V end lost 3 bases, the J end lost 7 bases, and 12 bases lay between the germline ends. The CDR3 loop spans 13 amino acids. The CDR3 nucleotides read TGTGCCAGCAGCTTGGGTGATCAGGGTGAAGCTTTCTTT. Translating it yields CASSLGDQGEAFF.